This T cell receptor beta chain was captured by sequencing in a study of T-cell memory formation after mild COVID-19 (dated by TCRdb to the early 2020s). Context from the whole study: TCR sequence clusters from the two donors were largely donor specific. Two young, previously healthy adult volunteers made up the cohort, one male and one female. T-cell clones expanding and contracting after mild COVID-19 in two donors were tracked by longitudinal TCRalpha and TCRbeta repertoire sequencing. The research as a whole found: Contracting CD4+ clones were located mainly in the CM and EM memory subsets, whereas CD8+ clones were found to be enriched in EMRA. Some responding clones were detected in pre-infection memory, suggesting pre-existing cross-reactive memory T cells joined the SARS-CoV-2 response. SARS-CoV-2 specificity of the second-wave clones peaking on day 37 was not confirmed. Balanced CD4/CD8 phenotypes were observed for clones contracting from day 15 to 85, whereas a bias towards CD4+ was observed for a second wave of clones expanding from day 15 to 37. Only a couple of mild cases were covered in the study, and larger cohorts including severe cases with pre-infection samples were considered necessary.

Sequenced on an Illumina NovaSeq 6000. Using 5'RACE with constant-segment primers, TCRalpha and TCRbeta cDNA libraries were constructed, with sample barcodes and unique molecular identifiers added in the process. Trizol reagent was used to extract RNA from every sample. Libraries were amplified in two PCR steps, with a second sample barcode and Illumina TruSeq adapters added in the second step. Sequencing of libraries was performed on an Illumina NovaSeq with 2 x 150 bp paired-end reads. Turning to the authors' computational methods: Reads were demultiplexed and collapsed into UMI-guided consensus sequences with migec v1.2.7. Using mixcr v2.1.11, UMI consensuses were aligned to TRA and TRB V and J templates and then assembled into clonotypes. Expanded or contracted clonotypes were those called significant by both edgeR and NoisET, with noise models trained on biological replicates. For edgeR calls, the cutoffs were a false discovery rate-adjusted p below 0.01 and a log2 fold-change threshold of 1. As an exploratory analysis of dynamics, max-normalized trajectories of the 1000 most abundant clonotypes were examined by PCA with hierarchical clustering. The CD4 or CD8 phenotype of responding clones was assigned using the separately sequenced CD4+ and CD8+ repertoires. The public reads were quality trimmed at Q25 with fastp and then assembled into clones with MiXCR by TCRdb, keeping productive beta chains. Here each entry gathers all rows of one CDR3 protein and keeps the most common genes and DNA. TCRdb, rather than the study authors, made the V and J calls. The sample table holds around 130,000 distinct CDR3 sequences, of which about 5.9% were seen once. Jointly, the top ten make up 2.2% of the sample.

PBMCs were isolated by Ficoll-Paque density gradient centrifugation. The CDR3 sequence holds 16 residues, the cysteine and phenylalanine included. Just the 48-base CDR3 DNA is kept, in frame starting at base 1. Trimming accounts for 0 bases at V and 7 bases at J, while the number of junction bases matched to no gene is 4. CDR1 and CDR2, looked up from the germline V gene (reference sequence), are LNHDA and SQIVND. This clonotype was detected only a few times. No cognate antigen has been identified for it. Base qualities are not at hand, and no much larger clone is one base apart. Here the chain combines TRBV19 and TRBJ2-1, with TRBD2 matching 12 junction bases. Sequenced sample: PBMCs or a T cell subset sorted from them (not recorded which). This receptor was identified in an adult woman who had mild COVID-19 (a few samples of this study predate the infection). The sample titles of this study are shuffled in the database, so cell type and time point are left out; the donor was told from shared clones. The CDR3 region has the sequence CASSIDLAGGKNEQFF. The nucleotides are TGTGCCAGTAGTATAGACCTAGCGGGAGGGAAGAATGAGCAGTTCTTC.